This TCR beta chain derives from a study of vaccination and CD4 T cells after COVID-19. About the study: A vaccine, either BNT162b2 or mRNA-1273, was given to participants in two doses.

Sequencing of cultured CD4+ T cell DNA used the Oncomine TCR Beta short-read assay. TCRdb reprocessed the PCR reads via MiXCR and lists one record per CDR3 protein. Of under 25,000 distinct CDR3 sequences in the sample, 23% were seen once. Worth noting for this clonotype: Its antigen is undetermined.

The V and J ends lost 4 bases and 3 bases respectively, with 9 bases between them. This CDR3 is 12 amino acids long. Per the germline V gene, CDR1 is SQVTM and CDR2 is ANQGSEA. The treatment here: approximately 11-day PBMC culture with coronavirus spike peptide pools or control peptides (ViraFEST assay). CD4+ T cells were isolated by negative selection after 10 days of culture. The genes are TRBV29-1 and TRBJ1-2; D is undetermined. Sequencing was done on a sample of cultured CD4+ T cells from blood. The TCR sequence derives from a human donor with COVID-19. The CDR3 region is CSVGFRDYGYTF. CDR3 nucleotide sequence: TGCAGCGTTGGATTTAGGGACTATGGCTACACCTTC.